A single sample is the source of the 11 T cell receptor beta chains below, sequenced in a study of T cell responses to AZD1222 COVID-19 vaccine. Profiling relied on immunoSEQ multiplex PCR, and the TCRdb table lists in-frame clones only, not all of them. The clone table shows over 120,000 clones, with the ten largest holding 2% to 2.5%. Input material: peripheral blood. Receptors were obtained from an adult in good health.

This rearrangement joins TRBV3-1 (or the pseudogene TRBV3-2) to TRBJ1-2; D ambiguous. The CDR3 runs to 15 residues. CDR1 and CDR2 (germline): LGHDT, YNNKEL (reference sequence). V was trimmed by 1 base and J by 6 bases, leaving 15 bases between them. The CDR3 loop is CASSQGELSVNGYTF. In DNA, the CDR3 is TGTGCCAGCAGCCAAGGGGAACTAAGTGTGAATGGCTACACCTTC.

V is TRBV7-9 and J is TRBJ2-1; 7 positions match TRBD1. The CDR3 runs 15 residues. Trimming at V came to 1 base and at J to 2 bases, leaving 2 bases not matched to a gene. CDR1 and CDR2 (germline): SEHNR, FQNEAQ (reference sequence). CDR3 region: CASSLGQGTYNEQFF. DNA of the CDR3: TGTGCCAGCAGCTTAGGACAGGGCACCTACAATGAGCAGTTCTTC.

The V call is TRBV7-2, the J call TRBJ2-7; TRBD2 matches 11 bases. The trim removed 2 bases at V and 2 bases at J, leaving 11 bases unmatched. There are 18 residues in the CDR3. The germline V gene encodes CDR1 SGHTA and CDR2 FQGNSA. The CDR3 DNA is TGTGCCAGCAGCTTAAGGGGTCTAGCGGGGGGCCCCACCTACGAGCAGTACTTC. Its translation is CASSLRGLAGGPTYEQYF.

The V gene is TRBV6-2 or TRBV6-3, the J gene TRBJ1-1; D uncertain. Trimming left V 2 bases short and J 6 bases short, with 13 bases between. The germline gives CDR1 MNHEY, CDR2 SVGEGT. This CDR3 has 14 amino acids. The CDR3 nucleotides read TGTGCCAGCAGTTACGTCACGCAGGAGGCTGAAGCTTTCTTT. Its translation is CASSYVTQEAEAFF.

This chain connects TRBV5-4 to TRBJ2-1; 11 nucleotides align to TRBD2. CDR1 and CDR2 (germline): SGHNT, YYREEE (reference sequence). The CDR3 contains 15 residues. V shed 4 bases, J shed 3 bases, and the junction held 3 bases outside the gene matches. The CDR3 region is CASSRGLAVYNEQFF. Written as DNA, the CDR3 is TGTGCCAGCAGCCGGGGACTAGCGGTCTACAATGAGCAGTTCTTC. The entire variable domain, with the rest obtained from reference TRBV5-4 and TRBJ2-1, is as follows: ETGVTQSPTHLIKTRGQQVTLRCSSQSGHNTVSWYQQALGQGPQFIFQYYREEENGRGNFPPRFSGLQFPNYSSELNVNALELDDSALYLCASSRGLAVYNEQFFGPGTRLTVL.

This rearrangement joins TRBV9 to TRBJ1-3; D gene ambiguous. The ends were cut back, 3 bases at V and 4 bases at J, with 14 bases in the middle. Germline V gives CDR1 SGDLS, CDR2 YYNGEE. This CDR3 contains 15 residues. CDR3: CASSGLDPTGNTIYF. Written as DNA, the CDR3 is TGTGCCAGCAGCGGACTGGACCCCACCGGAAACACCATATATTTT. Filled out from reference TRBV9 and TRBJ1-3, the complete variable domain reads DSGVTQTPKHLITATGQRVTLRCSPRSGDLSVYWYQQSLDQGLQFLIQYYNGEERAKGNILERFSAQQFPDLHSELNLSSLELGDSALYFCASSGLDPTGNTIYFGEGSWLTVV.

Here the CDR3 reads CSVDEGSGNTIYF. The CDR3 bases are TGCAGCGTTGACGAGGGGTCTGGAAACACCATATATTTT. This chain links TRBV29-1 with TRBJ1-3, with a weak D call TRBD1 (5 bases). V lost 3 bases, J lost 1 base, and 7 bases lay in between. The CDR3 runs to 13 residues. Germline V gene data show CDR1 as SQVTM and CDR2 as ANQGSEA. Full variable domain (outside the CDR3, taken from reference TRBV29-1 and TRBJ1-3): SAVISQKPSRDICQRGTSLTIQCQVDSQVTMMFWYRQQPGQSLTLIATANQGSEATYESGFVIDKFPISRPNLTFSTLTVSNMSPEDSSIYLCSVDEGSGNTIYFGEGSWLTVV.

For the CDR3, the DNA is TGTGCCAGTTCTGACAGGGGCTATGGCTACACCTTC. This gives the protein CASSDRGYGYTF. The chain joins TRBV19 to TRBJ1-2, with 8 nucleotides matching TRBD1. CDR1 is LNHDA, CDR2 SQIVND, per germline (reference sequence). Losses at the gene ends were 8 bases for V and 4 bases for J; bases not matched to a gene: 3. This CDR3 has 12 amino acids.

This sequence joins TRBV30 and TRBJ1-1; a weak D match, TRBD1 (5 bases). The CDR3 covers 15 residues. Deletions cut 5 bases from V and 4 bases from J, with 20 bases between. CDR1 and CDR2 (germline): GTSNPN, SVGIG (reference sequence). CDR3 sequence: CAWGGGVRRVTEAFF. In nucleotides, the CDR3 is TGTGCCTGGGGTGGGGGTGTACGGAGGGTCACTGAAGCTTTCTTT. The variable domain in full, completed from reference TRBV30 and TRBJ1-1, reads SQTIHQWPATLVQPVGSPLSLECTVEGTSNPNLYWYRQAAGRGLQLLFYSVGIGQISSEVPQNLSASRPQDRQFILSSKKLLLSDSGFYLCAWGGGVRRVTEAFFGQGTRLTVV.

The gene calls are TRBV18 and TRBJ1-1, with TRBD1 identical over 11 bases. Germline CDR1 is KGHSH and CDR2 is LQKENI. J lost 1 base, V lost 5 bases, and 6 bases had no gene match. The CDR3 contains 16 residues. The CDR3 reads CASSRTGGLENTEAFF. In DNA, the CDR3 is TGTGCCAGCTCAAGGACAGGGGGCTTAGAGAACACTGAAGCTTTCTTT.

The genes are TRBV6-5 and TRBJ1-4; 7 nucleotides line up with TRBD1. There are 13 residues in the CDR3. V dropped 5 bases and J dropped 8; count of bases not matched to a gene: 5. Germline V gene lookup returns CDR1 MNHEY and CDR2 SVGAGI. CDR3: CASSNDRVEKLFF. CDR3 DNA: TGTGCCAGCAGTAACGACAGGGTGGAAAAACTGTTTTTT.